This TCR beta chain was sequenced in a study of Graves' ophthalmopathy and Graves' hyperthyroidism. About the research overall: Stable hyperthyroidism referred to disease that showed no ophthalmopathy within 18 months of follow-up. Study-wide results and limits: Distinction of ophthalmopathy from stable hyperthyroidism by a 13-signature model reached almost 90% sensitivity and approximately 81% specificity. Its predictions of ophthalmopathy progression gave the model 70.59% sensitivity and about 72% specificity.

This clonotype was seen many times. What it binds is not known. Amplification of the TCR beta CDR3 regions used RNA transcripts (as template). First-round RT-PCR used HTBI primers; second-round multiplex PCR followed. TCRdb re-derived calls from the multiplex PCR reads in MiXCR, one entry per CDR3 protein. The sample comprises around 1.1 million distinct CDR3 sequences, about 36% of which are singletons, and roughly 11% rests with the top ten. The CDR3 spans 16 residues. Germline loops: CDR1 SGHRS, CDR2 YFSETQ. V was pared by 1 base and J by 6 bases, with 10 bases of the junction left unmatched. Other autoimmune disease, uncontrolled infection, pregnancy and lactation led to exclusion.

This TCR was recovered from an adult man with Graves' hyperthyroidism. Material for sequencing was peripheral blood or thyroid tissue (not recorded which). This sequence joins TRBV5-1 and TRBJ1-1, with 9 bases aligning to TRBD1. The CDR3 loop reads CASSLRGQGSSSEAFF. CDR3 sequence (DNA): TGCGCCAGCAGCTTGAGGGGACAGGGATCATCTTCTGAAGCTTTCTTT.